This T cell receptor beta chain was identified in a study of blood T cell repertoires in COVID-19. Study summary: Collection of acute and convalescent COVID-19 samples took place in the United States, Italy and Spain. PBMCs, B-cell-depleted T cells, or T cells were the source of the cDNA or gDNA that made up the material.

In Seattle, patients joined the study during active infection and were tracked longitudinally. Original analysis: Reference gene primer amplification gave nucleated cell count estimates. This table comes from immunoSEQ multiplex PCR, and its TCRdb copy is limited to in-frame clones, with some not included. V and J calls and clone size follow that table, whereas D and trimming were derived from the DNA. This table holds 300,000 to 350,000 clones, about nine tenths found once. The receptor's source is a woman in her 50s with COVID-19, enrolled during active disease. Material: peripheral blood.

The CDR3 loop reads CASSSGTSGYEQYF. Here the CDR3 DNA reads TGTGCCAGCAGTTCCGGGACTAGCGGGTACGAGCAGTACTTC. The chain links TRBV27 to TRBJ2-7; TRBD2 matches 12 bases. J gave up 4 bases and V 4 bases, and 2 bases lay outside the gene matches. The CDR3 has 14 amino acids. Looked up from germline, CDR1 is MNHEY and CDR2 is SMNVEV (reference sequence).